This TCR beta chain is from a study of blood T cell repertoires in COVID-19. Study at large: Samples came from the United States, Italy and Spain, spanning acute and convalescent COVID-19. The analysed material was cDNA or gDNA that came from T cells, B-cell-depleted T cells, or PBMCs.

With V trimmed by 4 bases and J by 5 bases, 5 bases remained unmatched. Germline CDR1 MNHEY, CDR2 SMNVEV (reference sequence). This CDR3 has 15 residues. Under the authors' procedure: Amplifying reference gene primers gave estimates of nucleated cell counts. Assay: immunoSEQ multiplex PCR; the TCRdb copy retains only in-frame clones and omits some. V, J and clone size reflect that table, while D and trimming were determined from the DNA. The table has a few hundred thousand clones, 82% seen once. This TCR was recovered from a woman aged 18-29 years with acute or convalescent COVID-19. Sequencing was carried out using peripheral blood. J is TRBJ2-1 and V is TRBV27, with 10 nucleotides matching TRBD2. Here the CDR3 DNA reads TGTGCCAGCAGTTCCTCCGGGACTAGCGACAATGAGCAGTTCTTC. This encodes CASSSSGTSDNEQFF.